The 21 T cell receptor beta chains in this list originate from one sample, sequenced in a study of cytomegalovirus exposure and HLA in healthy donors. 13 Jbeta primers and 60 Vbeta primers were used for the PCR. Produced via immunoSEQ multiplex PCR; TCRdb's table is partial and in-frame only. The table shows 310,000 or so clones, with approximately 90% occurring only once. Sequenced sample: PBMCs. The receptors shown here come from a woman between 18 and 29 years old in good health and CMV-seronegative.

The genes are TRBV27 and TRBJ2-1, with 9 bases that match TRBD1. V gave up 0 bases and J gave up 5 bases; unmatched junction bases: 5. The V gene's germline CDR1 is MNHEY and CDR2 SMNVEV (reference sequence). The length of the CDR3 is 16 residues. The CDR3 region has the DNA TGTGCCAGCAGTTTATCTTGGGACAGGGCCAACAATGAGCAGTTCTTC. Its protein is CASSLSWDRANNEQFF.

V and J are TRBV4-2 and TRBJ1-4; D remains unclear. CDR3 size: 15 residues. Germline loops: CDR1 LGHNA, CDR2 YNFKEQ. V lost 0 bases and J 5 bases, leaving 10 bases between the germline ends. The CDR3 DNA reads TGTGCCAGCAGCCAAGATGGAGGGTACAATGAAAAACTGTTTTTT. Its translation: CASSQDGGYNEKLFF.

The chain couples TRBV4-1 to TRBJ1-2; possibly TRBD1 for D (6 bases). Trimming cost V 2 bases and J 4 bases, with 17 bases left between them. CDR1 and CDR2 (germline): MGHRA, YSYEKL. This CDR3 comprises 16 residues. CDR3 coding DNA: TGCGCCAGCAGCCAAACCTGGGGAGGGGGAACCTATGGCTACACCTTC. This gives the protein CASSQTWGGGTYGYTF.

The V call is TRBV25-1, the J call TRBJ2-7; TRBD1 aligns across 8 bases. Germline trimming cut 5 bases from V and 3 bases from J; bases unmatched to any gene: 6. There are 14 residues in the CDR3. CDR1 and CDR2 (germline): MGHDK, SYGVNS. The CDR3 spells CASSPPGTGYEQYF. CDR3 nucleotides: TGTGCCAGCAGTCCCCCCGGGACAGGCTACGAGCAGTACTTC.

J is TRBJ1-4 and V is TRBV6-6, with 7 nucleotides matching TRBD1. This CDR3 has 15 residues. Germline V gives CDR1 MNHNY, CDR2 SVGAGI (reference sequence). V was clipped by 5 bases and J by 7 bases; unmatched bases: 10. The CDR3: CASSREQGFGEKLFF. As DNA, the CDR3 is TGTGCCAGCAGTCGCGAACAGGGGTTCGGTGAAAAACTGTTTTTT.

The chain couples TRBV5-1 to TRBJ1-2; 9 bases line up with TRBD1. The V and J ends lost 0 bases and 7 bases, in that order; junction bases with no gene match: 4. CDR3 length: 14 residues. The V gene's germline CDR1 is SGHRS and CDR2 YFSETQ. The CDR3 loop is CASSLGGTGSGYTF. The DNA for the CDR3 is TGCGCCAGCAGCTTGGGCGGGACAGGGAGTGGCTACACCTTC.

The count of this clone is one. J is TRBJ2-5 and V is TRBV2; the D gene is possibly TRBD2 (5 bases). Germline CDR1 reads SNHLY; CDR2 reads FYNNEI. The CDR3 contains 13 residues. Trimming stripped 5 bases from V and 4 bases from J, with 11 bases between. The chain's CDR3 is CASSPEVGETQYF. The DNA for the CDR3 is TGTGCCAGCAGTCCGGAGGTAGGAGAGACCCAGTACTTC.

V and J are TRBV7-9 and TRBJ2-5, with a weak D call TRBD1 (5 bases). Trimming pared 5 bases from V and 5 bases from J, leaving 9 bases between. Germline V lookup: CDR1 SEHNR, CDR2 FQNEAQ (reference sequence). The CDR3 is made up of 12 amino acids. For the CDR3, the DNA is TGTGCCAGCAGCCGACAGTCGGAGACCCAGTACTTC. It is translated as CASSRQSETQYF.

This rearrangement joins TRBV7-8 to TRBJ1-2; D remains unclear. Trimming stripped 3 bases from V and 0 bases from J, with 14 bases between. This CDR3 spans 16 amino acids. The V gene's germline CDR1 is SGHVS and CDR2 FQNEAQ. CDR3 sequence (DNA): TGTGCCAGCAGCTTTTCAGGAACCCATTCTAACTATGGCTACACCTTC. Its protein product is CASSFSGTHSNYGYTF.

The V call is TRBV19, the J call TRBJ1-2; D remains ambiguous. Germline V CDR1 and CDR2: LNHDA, SQIVND (reference sequence). V was shortened by 9 bases and J by 8 bases, with 25 bases between the two germline ends. This CDR3 is 15 amino acids long. This CDR3 is CASRRLEDLRVGYTF. CDR3 nucleotides: TGTGCCAGCCGGAGATTAGAGGATCTCCGTGTGGGCTACACCTTC. Based on the CDR3 plus reference TRBV19 and TRBJ1-2, the full variable domain is DGGITQSPKYLFRKEGQNVTLSCEQNLNHDAMYWYRQDPGQGLRLIYYSQIVNDFQKGDIAEGYSVSREKKESFPLTVTSAQKNPTAFYLCASRRLEDLRVGYTFGSGTRLTVV.

This clone was seen just once. Other DNA variants within this sample encode the same CDR3. The chain has TRBV25-1 and TRBJ2-1, with 12 bases fitting TRBD1. The germline gives CDR1 MGHDK, CDR2 SYGVNS. The CDR3 is made up of 17 amino acids. The ends lost 4 bases at V and 6 bases at J; junction bases unmatched: 10. The CDR3 DNA reads TGTGCCAGCAGTGGCCAACCGGGACAGGGGGCGGGCAATGAGCAGTTCTTC. This codes for CASSGQPGQGAGNEQFF.

The V and J genes are TRBV13 and TRBJ1-1; possible D gene TRBD1, 5 bases. CDR1 is PRHDT, CDR2 FYEKMQ, per germline (reference sequence). Trimming stripped 5 bases from V and 7 bases from J, with 14 bases between. The CDR3 runs 13 residues. The chain's CDR3 is CASSPRRGGEAFF. Here the CDR3 DNA reads TGTGCCAGCAGCCCGAGGAGGGGCGGTGAAGCTTTCTTT. The full variable domain, in which reference TRBV13 and TRBJ1-1 provide the parts outside the CDR3, is AAGVIQSPRHLIKEKRETATLKCYPIPRHDTVYWYQQGPGQDPQFLISFYEKMQSDKGSIPDRFSAQQFSDYHSELNMSSLELGDSALYFCASSPRRGGEAFFGQGTRLTVV.

The chain has TRBV6-7 and TRBJ2-7; 8 bases agree with TRBD1. TRBV6-7 is annotated as an ORF whose role is uncertain. The V gene end was trimmed by 9 bases and the J gene end by 3 bases; junction bases not matched to a gene: 10. The CDR3 contains 14 residues. The DNA for the CDR3 is TGTGCCAGTCCGAGACAGGGGTTCTTCTACGAGCAGTACTTC. It specifies CASPRQGFFYEQYF.

The rearrangement joins TRBV18 to TRBJ1-2, with a possible D match to TRBD1 (5 bases). CDR3 length equals 13 residues. The germline gives CDR1 KGHSH, CDR2 LQKENI. Deletions cut 4 bases from V and 2 bases from J, with 8 bases between. The CDR3 region has the DNA TGTGCCAGCTCACGGGCAGGGAACTATGGCTACACCTTC. Protein sequence: CASSRAGNYGYTF.

The chain employs TRBV5-1 and TRBJ2-7; perhaps TRBD2 as D (5 bases). V was pared by 1 base and J by 6 bases, with 11 bases between. Germline V CDR1 and CDR2: SGHRS, YFSETQ. The CDR3 runs to 13 residues. In DNA form, the CDR3 reads TGCGCCAGCAGCTTGTTCTTGGGGAGCGAGCAGTACTTC. Its translation: CASSLFLGSEQYF.

In its sample, this clone was seen once. The rearrangement uses TRBV19 and TRBJ1-4; maybe TRBD1 (6 bases). The germline V gene has CDR1 LNHDA and CDR2 SQIVND (reference sequence). Trimming left V 4 bases short and J 7 bases short, with 16 bases between. The CDR3 extends over 15 amino acids. CDR3: CASSTQQGMVEKLFF. The CDR3 DNA reads as TGTGCCAGTAGTACACAACAGGGTATGGTTGAAAAACTGTTTTTT.

As for this clone: Other nucleotide sequences from this sample produce the same CDR3. CDR3 DNA: TGTGCCAGCAGTGAGGGGACAGGGGGCAACACCGGGGAGCTGTTTTTT. The encoded protein is CASSEGTGGNTGELFF. This sequence joins TRBV2 and TRBJ2-2; 12 nucleotides line up with TRBD1. Germline assignment: CDR1 SNHLY and CDR2 FYNNEI. Losses at the gene ends were 3 bases for V and 2 bases for J; bases not matched to a gene: 1. The CDR3 has 16 amino acids.

V is TRBV5-1 and J is TRBJ2-3, with a possible D match to TRBD2 (5 bases). The CDR3 is 16 amino acids. Germline CDR1 is SGHRS and CDR2 is YFSETQ. Between the trimmed V and J ends, which lost 0 bases and 1 base, there was a span of 12 bases. CDR3 sequence (DNA): TGCGCCAGCAGCTTGGCCGCGGGCTTAGGCACAGATACGCAGTATTTT. It encodes CASSLAAGLGTDTQYF.

The sample holds one count of this clone. Here the CDR3 reads CASRRQVLNTEAFF. The CDR3 coding sequence is TGCGCCAGCAGAAGACAGGTACTAAACACTGAAGCTTTCTTT. The V gene is TRBV5-1, the J gene TRBJ1-1; weak D call: TRBD1 (6 bases). The CDR3 length is 14 residues. Trimming pared 5 bases from V and 2 bases from J, leaving 13 bases between. From germline, CDR1 is SGHRS and CDR2 YFSETQ.

The chain employs TRBV10-3 and TRBJ1-2; D is uncertain. The V gene's germline CDR1 is ENHRY and CDR2 SYGVKD. V dropped 4 bases and J dropped 4 bases, with 10 bases sitting between them. The length of the CDR3 is 13 residues. The CDR3, as DNA: TGTGCCATCAGTGCTGTCACAGCCTATGGCTACACCTTC. Protein: CAISAVTAYGYTF.

The chain has TRBV7-9 and TRBJ2-3; D is ambiguous. Trimming stripped 5 bases from V and 2 bases from J, with 14 bases between. The CDR3 covers 15 residues. Germline V gene data show CDR1 as SEHNR and CDR2 as FQNEAQ (reference sequence). CDR3 sequence: CASSPTGGHTDTQYF. Here the CDR3 DNA reads TGTGCCAGCAGCCCGACGGGTGGTCACACAGATACGCAGTATTTT.